The 18 T cell receptor beta chains presented below share a single source sample, sequenced in a study of blood T cell repertoires in COVID-19. Produced via immunoSEQ multiplex PCR; TCRdb's table is partial and in-frame only. The sample includes around 200,000 clones, just over 85% of them seen just once. What was sequenced was PBMCs or T cells enriched from blood (not recorded which). These receptors came from a middle-aged woman with acute COVID-19.

This clone was counted at least ten times. The chain recombines TRBV7-6 with TRBJ1-2; TRBD1 aligns across 10 bases. V gave up 5 bases and J gave up 8 bases; unmatched junction bases: 8. The CDR3 length is 14 residues. Looked up from germline, CDR1 is SGHVS and CDR2 is FNYEAQ. The CDR3 DNA follows: TGTGCCAGCAGCCTGACAGGGGGCTTAGAGGGCTACACCTTC. Its translation is CASSLTGGLEGYTF.

Notes on this clone: Possible read error: a much larger clone is one base away. The CDR3 does not end in the conserved phenylalanine or tryptophan, so this is likely a read error. J is TRBJ1-6 and V is TRBV19, with D uncertain. CDR1 is LNHDA, CDR2 SQIVND, per germline (reference sequence). This CDR3 has 15 residues. Trimming left V 4 bases short and J 7 bases short, with 14 bases between. For the CDR3, the DNA is TGTGCCAGTAGTACCGCCCCGACGAGGAATTCACCCCTCCACTCT. Its translation: CASSTAPTRNSPLHS.

The chain recombines TRBV5-1 with TRBJ1-1; 12 bases fit TRBD1. CDR1 SGHRS and CDR2 YFSETQ come from the germline V gene. Trimming at V came to 3 bases and at J to 4 bases, leaving 7 bases not matched to a gene. The CDR3 has 16 residues. The DNA for the CDR3 is TGCGCCAGCAGCTGGACGCCGGGACAGGGGGCCACTGAAGCTTTCTTT. Amino acid sequence: CASSWTPGQGATEAFF.

The V call is TRBV3-1 (or the pseudogene TRBV3-2), the J call TRBJ1-1, with TRBD1 matching over 7 bases. The CDR3 consists of 15 residues. Germline V CDR1 and CDR2: LGHDT, YNNKEL (reference sequence). V was pared by 4 bases and J by 7 bases, with 12 bases of the junction left unmatched. The CDR3 protein is CASSRASQGSGEAFF. DNA of the CDR3: TGTGCCAGCAGCCGAGCCTCACAGGGGAGTGGTGAAGCTTTCTTT.

The rearrangement uses TRBV5-1 and TRBJ2-7; 12 bases align to TRBD2. J lost 7 bases, V lost 4 bases, and 9 bases had no gene match. CDR1 is SGHRS and CDR2 is YFSETQ in the germline V gene. The CDR3 has 15 amino acids. DNA of the CDR3: TGCGCCAGCAGCCCCGGACTAGCGGGGTCGACTGAGCAGTACGTC. As protein: CASSPGLAGSTEQYV.

The CDR3 reads CASSIRRGAGNTIYF. CDR3 sequence (DNA): TGTGCCAGTAGTATAAGGCGGGGCGCTGGAAACACCATATATTTT. The chain combines TRBV19 with TRBJ1-3; TRBD1 might be the D (5 bases). The V and J ends lost 2 bases and 2 bases respectively, with 10 bases between them. Germline V CDR1 and CDR2: LNHDA, SQIVND (reference sequence). CDR3 length: 15 residues.

The chain recombines TRBV2 with TRBJ1-4; D is possibly TRBD1 (5 bases). This CDR3 spans 16 amino acids. The V end was cut by 1 base, the J end by 4 bases, with 13 bases between. CDR1 is SNHLY and CDR2 is FYNNEI in the germline V gene. CDR3 sequence: CASSEVVDSNNEKLFF. In DNA form, the CDR3 reads TGTGCCAGCAGTGAAGTGGTTGACAGCAATAATGAAAAACTGTTTTTT.

The chain recombines TRBV21-1 with TRBJ1-1; the table's D gene call, TRBD1, was not cross checked with the DNA. TRBV21-1 is labeled a pseudogene. There are 14 residues in the CDR3. The CDR3, as DNA: TGTGCCAGCACCTTACCGACAGGGGACACTGAAGCTTTCTTT. Translating it yields CASTLPTGDTEAFF.

This clone appeared a few times. The chain employs TRBV15 and TRBJ1-4; no definite D call. V was shortened by 5 bases and J by 5 bases, with 3 bases between the two germline ends. CDR3 length: 11 amino acids. Per the germline V gene, CDR1 is LNHNV and CDR2 is YYDKDF (reference sequence). The CDR3 protein is CATSQNEKLFF. CDR3 DNA sequence: TGTGCCACCAGCCAAAATGAAAAACTGTTTTTT.

V is TRBV7-3 and J is TRBJ2-7, with 14 bases aligning to TRBD2. CDR3 length: 17 residues. Germline V gene sequence: CDR1 SGHTA, CDR2 FQGTGA. V trimming: 4 bases; J trimming: 0 bases; junction bases outside the gene matches: 5. CDR3 coding DNA: TGTGCCAGCAGCTCCAGACTAGCGGGGGGGAACTCCTACGAGCAGTACGTC. This sequence encodes CASSSRLAGGNSYEQYV.

This clone was observed once. The chain links TRBV6-5 to TRBJ1-6; 7 nucleotides align to TRBD1. The germline CDR1 and CDR2 sequences are MNHEY and SVGAGI. V was clipped by 8 bases and J by 9 bases; unmatched bases: 7. The CDR3 spans 13 residues. The CDR3 nucleotides are TGTGCCAGCTCCAGGGGGACGGGTTCACCCCTCCACTTT. It specifies CASSRGTGSPLHF.

The genes are TRBV24-1 and TRBJ2-1, with TRBD1 matching over 7 bases. The length of the CDR3 is 18 residues. CDR1 is KGHDR, CDR2 SFDVKD, per germline. Trimming took 3 bases from V and 0 from J; bases not matched to a gene: 10. The CDR3 protein is CATSDPHRGPSSYNEQFF. The CDR3 DNA reads as TGTGCCACCAGTGATCCTCACAGGGGCCCAAGCTCCTACAATGAGCAGTTCTTC.

V usage is TRBV19 and J usage is TRBJ1-5; D is undetermined. Germline V CDR1 and CDR2: LNHDA, SQIVND (reference sequence). With 2 bases removed from V and 1 base from J, the gap between germline ends came to 18 bases. The CDR3 sequence is 18 residues long. The chain's CDR3 is CASSISRGGLDSNQPQHF. The CDR3 coding sequence is TGTGCCAGTAGTATATCACGGGGAGGCCTGGACAGCAATCAGCCCCAGCATTTT.

The V and J genes are TRBV7-8 and TRBJ1-2; maybe TRBD1 (5 bases). V was pared by 4 bases and J by 8 bases, with 17 bases between. Germline V lookup: CDR1 SGHVS, CDR2 FQNEAQ. The CDR3 has 14 amino acids. The CDR3 DNA sequence: TGTGCCAGCAGCTCCGACCCAGGGCAGGAAGGCTACACCTTC. This encodes CASSSDPGQEGYTF.

The chain is built from TRBV11-2 and TRBJ2-7; D is ambiguous. This CDR3 is built from 13 residues. Trimming removed 4 bases from V and 6 bases from J, with 13 bases in between. The germline V gene has CDR1 SGHAT and CDR2 FQNNGV. DNA of the CDR3: TGTGCCAGCAGCTACGGGTCACTCTCCGAGCAGTACGTC. It encodes CASSYGSLSEQYV.

The CDR3 spells CASRYLYGTEAFF. CDR3 sequence (DNA): TGTGCCAGCAGGTACCTTTACGGCACTGAAGCTTTCTTT. V is TRBV5-8 and J is TRBJ1-1, with D hard to call. CDR1 is SGHTS, CDR2 YDEGEE, per germline. Trimming cost V 5 bases and J 4 bases, with 12 bases left between them. This CDR3 is 13 amino acids long.

V is TRBV4-1 and J is TRBJ1-6, with D possibly TRBD1 on 6 matching bases. The CDR3 contains 14 residues. Looked up from germline, CDR1 is MGHRA and CDR2 is YSYEKL. V gave up 5 bases and J gave up 6 bases, with 11 bases separating them. CDR3 protein: CASSGQITNSPLHF. DNA for the CDR3: TGCGCCAGCAGCGGACAGATTACTAATTCACCCCTCCACTTT.

V gene TRBV5-1 combines with J gene TRBJ1-2; TRBD1 matches 8 bases. Germline CDR1 SGHRS, CDR2 YFSETQ. V gave up 4 bases and J gave up 8 bases; unmatched junction bases: 7. The CDR3 is made up of 13 amino acids. The CDR3 loop is CASSMTGASGYTF. In DNA form, the CDR3 reads TGCGCCAGCAGCATGACAGGGGCTTCCGGCTACACCTTC.